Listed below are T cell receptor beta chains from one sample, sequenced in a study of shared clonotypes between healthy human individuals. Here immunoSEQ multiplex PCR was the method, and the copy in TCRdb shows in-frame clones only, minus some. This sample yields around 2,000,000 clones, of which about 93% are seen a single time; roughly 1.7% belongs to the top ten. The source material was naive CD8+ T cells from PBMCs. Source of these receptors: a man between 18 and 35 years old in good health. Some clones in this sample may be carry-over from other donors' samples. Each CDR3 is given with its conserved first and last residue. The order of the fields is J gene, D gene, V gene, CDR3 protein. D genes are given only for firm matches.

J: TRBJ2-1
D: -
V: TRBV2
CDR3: CASSSLQGGIGDEQFF

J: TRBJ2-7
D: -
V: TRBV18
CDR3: CASSPGTYEQYF

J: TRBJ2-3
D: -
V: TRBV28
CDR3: CASSLTSAITDTQYF

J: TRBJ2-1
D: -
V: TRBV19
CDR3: CASSIISGGYNEQFF

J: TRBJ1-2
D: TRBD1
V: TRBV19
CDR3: CASSIIGGGNGYTF

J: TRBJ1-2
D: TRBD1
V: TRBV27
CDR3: CASSFTGGAYGYTF

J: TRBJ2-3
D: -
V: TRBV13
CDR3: CASSGMPDTQYF

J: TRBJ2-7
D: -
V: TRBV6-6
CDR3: CASVGYNYEQYF

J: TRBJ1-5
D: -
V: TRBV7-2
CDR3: CASSFGAGQPQHF

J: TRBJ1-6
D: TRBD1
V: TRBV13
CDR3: CASNGQGDSPLHF

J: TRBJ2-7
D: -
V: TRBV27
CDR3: CASSWRGSAVSYEQYF

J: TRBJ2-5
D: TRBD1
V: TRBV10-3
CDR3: CAISESRDRGQETQYF

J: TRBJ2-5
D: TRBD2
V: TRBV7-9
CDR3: CASSGRRREIQETQYF

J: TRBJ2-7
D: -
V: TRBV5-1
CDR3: CASYPGSRNYEQYF

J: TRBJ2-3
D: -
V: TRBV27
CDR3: CASSRRYTRTDTQYF

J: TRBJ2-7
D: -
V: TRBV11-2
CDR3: CASSPRTGSYEQYF

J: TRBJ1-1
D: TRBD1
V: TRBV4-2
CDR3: CASSQDGGGAPEAFF

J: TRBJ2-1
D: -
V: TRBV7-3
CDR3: CASSPTGGSYNEQFF

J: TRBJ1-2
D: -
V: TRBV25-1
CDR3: CASTLIVSQNYGYTF

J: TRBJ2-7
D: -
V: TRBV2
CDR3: CALHRTTYEQYF

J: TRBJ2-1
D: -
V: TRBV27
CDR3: CASSLTDSSYNEQFF

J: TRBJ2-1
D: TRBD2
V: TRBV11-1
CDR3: CASSQGTSEYNEQFF

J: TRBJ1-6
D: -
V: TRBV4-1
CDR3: CASSLKLRGDGLSPLHF

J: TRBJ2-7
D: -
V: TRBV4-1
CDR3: CASSQDRVRNYEQYF

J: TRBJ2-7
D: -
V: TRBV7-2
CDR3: CASTWKGRYEQYF

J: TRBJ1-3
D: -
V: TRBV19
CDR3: CASSISDLSGNTIYF

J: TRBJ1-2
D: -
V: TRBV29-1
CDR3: CSVGDPLNYGYTF

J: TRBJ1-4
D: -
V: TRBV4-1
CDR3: CASSAVGAGGLFF

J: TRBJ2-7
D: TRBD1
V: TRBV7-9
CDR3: CASSLGQAEQYF

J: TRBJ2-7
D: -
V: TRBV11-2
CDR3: CASSATTASTYEQYF

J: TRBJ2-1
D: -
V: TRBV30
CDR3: CAWSGAGTGNEQFF

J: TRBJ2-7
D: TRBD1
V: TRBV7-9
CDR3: CASRDRTYEQYF